This TCR beta chain was sequenced in a study of blood T cell repertoires in COVID-19. V was clipped by 4 bases and J by 0 bases; unmatched bases: 11. This CDR3 comprises 19 residues. From germline, CDR1 is KGHDR and CDR2 SFDVKD. Clones were read by immunoSEQ multiplex PCR, and TCRdb kept only the in-frame ones, dropping some. This table holds 210,000 or so clones, roughly 80% found once. This sequence originates from a man between 45 and 60 years old who had recovered from COVID-19. The sequencing input was peripheral blood. The V and J genes are TRBV24-1 and TRBJ2-3; 11 bases fit TRBD2. In DNA form, the CDR3 reads TGTGCCACCAGTGACCGTACAGGGACTAGCGGTTATAGCACAGATACGCAGTATTTT. Translation: CATSDRTGTSGYSTDTQYF.